These 14 T cell receptor beta chains were sequenced from one sample in a study of T-cell memory formation after mild COVID-19. TCRdb analysed the 5' RACE reads with MiXCR anew, one entry per CDR3 protein. The sample lists 300,000 to 400,000 distinct CDR3 sequences, roughly 21% occurring once. The sample was PBMCs or a T cell subset sorted from them (not recorded which). The receptors derive from an adult woman who had mild COVID-19 (a few samples of this study predate the infection). Cell type and time point are not known.

This clonotype was counted a few times. The J gene is TRBJ1-2, the V gene TRBV5-5, with unresolved D. The CDR3 is 14 amino acids. V shed 0 bases and J shed 7 bases, with 13 bases lying between them. Germline CDR1 SGHKS, CDR2 YYEKEE (reference sequence). DNA of the CDR3: TGTGCCAGCAGCTTGGTAGAGGGAGTGGGTGGCTACACCTTC. Its translation: CASSLVEGVGGYTF. Supplemented by reference TRBV5-5 and TRBJ1-2, the full variable domain reads DAGVTQSPTHLIKTRGQQVTLRCSPISGHKSVSWYQQVLGQGPQFIFQYYEKEERGRGNFPDRFSARQFPNYSSELNVNALLLGDSALYLCASSLVEGVGGYTFGSGTRLTVV.

The chain recombines TRBV5-1 with TRBJ2-1, with 13 bases lining up with TRBD2. The V segment lost 0 bases and the J segment 7 bases; nucleotides outside the gene matches: 4. The CDR3 totals 16 residues. Germline V gene sequence: CDR1 SGHRS, CDR2 YFSETQ. In nucleotides, the CDR3 is TGCGCCAGCAGCTTGGCCGCACTAGCGGGGGGGAATGAGCAGTTCTTC. Encoded protein: CASSLAALAGGNEQFF. The whole variable domain, filled in from reference TRBV5-1 and TRBJ2-1, reads KAGVTQTPRYLIKTRGQQVTLSCSPISGHRSVSWYQQTPGQGLQFLFEYFSETQRNKGNFPGRFSGRQFSNSRSEMNVSTLELGDSALYLCASSLAALAGGNEQFFGPGTRLTVL.

This clonotype was observed many times. This chain connects TRBV7-8 to TRBJ2-3, with 8 bases fitting TRBD2. This CDR3 region has 14 residues. Losses at the gene ends were 5 bases for V and 0 bases for J; bases not matched to a gene: 1. CDR1 and CDR2 from the germline V gene are SGHVS and FQNEAQ. The CDR3 region has the DNA TGTGCCAGCAGCCGCGGGAGGAGCACAGATACGCAGTATTTT. Its translation: CASSRGRSTDTQYF.

The V gene is TRBV6-2 or TRBV6-3, the J gene TRBJ2-5; 8 bases are shared with TRBD2. CDR1 MNHEY and CDR2 SVGEGT come from the germline V gene. CDR3 length equals 13 residues. V shed 3 bases and J 5 bases; nucleotides not matched to a gene: 2. CDR3 amino acids: CASSYERGETQYF. CDR3 in DNA: TGTGCCAGCAGTTATGAGCGGGGGGAGACCCAGTACTTC.

This clonotype was seen once. The chain has TRBV25-1 and TRBJ1-1; D is possibly TRBD1 (5 bases). Trimming took 2 bases from V and 0 from J, leaving 10 bases between them. Germline values: CDR1 MGHDK, CDR2 SYGVNS. This CDR3 has 15 residues. The CDR3 nucleotides read TGTGCCAGCAGTGAACCAGGCAGGGTGAACACTGAAGCTTTCTTT. Encoded protein: CASSEPGRVNTEAFF.

V and J are TRBV5-6 and TRBJ2-1, with D hard to call. Germline CDR1 reads SGHDT; CDR2 reads YYEEEE. V was shortened by 0 bases and J by 1 base, with 8 bases between the two germline ends. This CDR3 is 15 amino acids long. The CDR3 region has the DNA TGTGCCAGCAGCTTGGCCCCCAAATCCTACAATGAGCAGTTCTTC. Translated: CASSLAPKSYNEQFF. The variable domain in full, completed from reference TRBV5-6 and TRBJ2-1, reads DAGVTQSPTHLIKTRGQQVTLRCSPKSGHDTVSWYQQALGQGPQFIFQYYEEEERQRGNFPDRFSGHQFPNYSSELNVNALLLGDSALYLCASSLAPKSYNEQFFGPGTRLTVL.

The chain carries TRBV2 and TRBJ2-3, with 9 bases identical to TRBD2. Germline V gene sequence: CDR1 SNHLY, CDR2 FYNNEI. There are 16 residues in the CDR3. Losses at the gene ends were 4 bases for V and 0 bases for J; bases not matched to a gene: 5. CDR3: CASSVLAGSSTDTQYF. As DNA, the CDR3 is TGTGCCAGCAGTGTTCTAGCGGGAAGTAGCACAGATACGCAGTATTTT.

The J gene is TRBJ2-5, the V gene TRBV3-1, with D tentatively TRBD1 or TRBD2 (6 bases each). The CDR3 runs to 13 residues. V lost 4 bases and J lost 5, with 11 bases in between. CDR1 LGHDT and CDR2 YNNKEL come from the germline V gene (reference sequence). The CDR3 coding sequence is TGTGCCAGCAGCCCACGGAGGGGGGAGACCCAGTACTTC. This gives the protein CASSPRRGETQYF.

This clonotype was counted only a few times. The V gene is TRBV7-9, the J gene TRBJ2-2; TRBD2 might be the D (6 bases). The CDR3 spans 15 residues. Looked up from germline, CDR1 is SEHNR and CDR2 is FQNEAQ (reference sequence). V was trimmed by 6 bases and J by 3 bases, leaving 14 bases between them. In DNA form, the CDR3 reads TGTGCCAGCAGTTCCACGGGACTGTACACCGGGGAGCTGTTTTTT. As protein: CASSSTGLYTGELFF.

CDR3 residues: CASSLEGESGKLFF. DNA of the CDR3: TGCGCCAGCAGCTTGGAGGGGGAGTCGGGAAAACTGTTTTTT. This sequence joins TRBV5-1 and TRBJ1-4; D might be TRBD1 (6 bases). The V gene's germline CDR1 is SGHRS and CDR2 YFSETQ. Trimming left V 0 bases short and J 10 bases short, with 13 bases between. The CDR3 spans 14 residues.

The chain joins TRBV7-2 to TRBJ2-7; D call uncertain. Germline CDR1 is SGHTA and CDR2 is FQGNSA. The CDR3 is 15 residues long. The V end lost 4 bases, the J end lost 3 bases, and 16 bases lay between the germline ends. The CDR3 DNA reads as TGTGCCAGCAGCTATCTTAGGGCCTCAATCTACGAGCAGTACTTC. Protein product: CASSYLRASIYEQYF. Using reference TRBV7-2 and TRBJ2-7 for the parts outside the CDR3, the full variable domain is GAGVSQSPSNKVTEKGKDVELRCDPISGHTALYWYRQSLGQGLEFLIYFQGNSAPDKSGLPSDRFSAERTGGSVSTLTIQRTQQEDSAVYLCASSYLRASIYEQYFGPGTRLTVT.

This chain uses TRBV2 with TRBJ1-2, with TRBD1 matching 8 bases. Germline V gene sequence: CDR1 SNHLY, CDR2 FYNNEI. There are 13 residues in the CDR3. Trimming removed 6 bases from V and 3 bases from J; junction bases left unmatched: 3. This CDR3 is CASRADRDYGYTF. The DNA for the CDR3 is TGTGCCAGCAGAGCGGACAGGGACTATGGCTACACCTTC.

This sequence joins TRBV5-1 and TRBJ2-3, with D perhaps matching TRBD1 (7 bases). This CDR3 is built from 16 residues. Germline CDR1 and CDR2: SGHRS and YFSETQ. V was trimmed by 2 bases and J by 3 bases, leaving 16 bases between them. The CDR3, as DNA: TGCGCCAGCAGCTTCCGACAGGGAGGCCCTACAGATACGCAGTATTTT. Translating gives CASSFRQGGPTDTQYF.

Here the CDR3 reads CASSPPSVRPYEQYF. For the CDR3, the DNA is TGTGCCAGCTCACCCCCTAGCGTCCGACCCTACGAGCAGTACTTC. V gene TRBV18 combines with J gene TRBJ2-7, with D possibly being TRBD2 (6 bases). The CDR3 loop spans 15 amino acids. Per the germline V gene, CDR1 is KGHSH and CDR2 is LQKENI. The V and J ends lost 3 bases and 2 bases respectively, with 14 bases between them.